A selection of T cell receptor beta chains follows, all from one sample in a study of blood T cells in healthy people across ages. Each CDR3 protein is one row after TCRdb ran MiXCR on the 5' RACE reads. The data hold approximately 1.5 million distinct CDR3 sequences, with about 32% observed a single time. Sequencing was performed on blood. All receptors derive from a woman in her twenties or thirties in good health. The CDR3 runs from the conserved cysteine through the conserved F or W. Each record gives: clone size, J gene, V gene, D gene, CDR3 DNA, CDR3 protein. The D gene is left open where the match is weak. The listing skips clone size in some rows; elsewhere it reads once, few, many or a size class.

>.|TRBJ2-7|TRBV4-2|TRBD2
TGTGCCAGCAGCCAAGAGGCTAGCGGGAGCTCTTCCTACGAGCAGTACTTC
CASSQEASGSSSYEQYF
>.|TRBJ2-7|TRBV4-1|.
TGCGCCAGCAGCCTCCTTCCGCCGGCTGATAGCTCCTACGAGAAGTACTTC
CASSLLPPADSSYEKYF
>many|TRBJ2-7|TRBV25-1|.
TGTGCCAGCAGTGGTGGCTACGAGCAGTACTTC
CASSGGYEQYF
>many|TRBJ2-3|TRBV6-5|.
TGTGCCAGCACCAGGGGAGGTACAGATACGCAGTATTTT
CASTRGGTDTQYF
>few|TRBJ1-2|TRBV9|.
TGTGCCAGCAGCGTCAGGAGTAGTGACTATGGCTACACCTTC
CASSVRSSDYGYTF
>.|TRBJ1-1|TRBV29-1|.
TGCAGCGTTAGGGGGGGGTTTAACACTGAAGCTTTCTTT
CSVRGGFNTEAFF
>.|TRBJ2-7|TRBV4-1|.
TGCGCCAGCAGCCAAGGAGGGAGGATCGGATCCTACGAGCAGTACTTC
CASSQGGRIGSYEQYF
>.|TRBJ2-1|TRBV9|TRBD2
TGTGCCAGCAGCGAGGGCGGACTAGCACTTAGGGATGAGCAGTTCTTC
CASSEGGLALRDEQFF
>.|TRBJ2-3|TRBV11-2|TRBD2
TGTGCCAGCAGCTTAAACGGGAGGGGCACAGATACGCAGTATTTT
CASSLNGRGTDTQYF
>.|TRBJ2-3|TRBV7-9|.
TGTGCCAGCAGCTTATGGAGTTCAGATACGCAGTATTTT
CASSLWSSDTQYF
>few|TRBJ2-3|TRBV10-3|TRBD1
TGTGCCACTATGGGGGACAGAGGATCAGATACGCAGTATTTT
CATMGDRGSDTQYF
>.|TRBJ2-7|TRBV5-4|.
TGTGCCAGCAGCCCGGGGGACTCCCCAGTGCAGTACTTC
CASSPGDSPVQYF
>.|TRBJ1-1|TRBV7-9|.
TGTGCCAGCACCCGAGACCCGGGGGGCACTGAAGCTTTCTTT
CASTRDPGGTEAFF
>.|TRBJ2-1|TRBV20-1|TRBD2
TGCAGTGCAACCCTAGCGGGAGGACCCTACAATGAGCAGTTCTTC
CSATLAGGPYNEQFF
>many|TRBJ2-7|TRBV9|TRBD1
TGTGCCAGCAGCCGGGACAGTACTTCCTACGAGCAGTACTTC
CASSRDSTSYEQYF
>few|TRBJ2-1|TRBV5-1|TRBD2
TGCGCCAGCAGCTCGGGACTAGCGGGAGCAAGCGATGAGCAGTTCTTC
CASSSGLAGASDEQFF
>.|TRBJ2-5|TRBV20-1|.
TGCAGTGCCGCCGTAGGACAGACCCAAGAGACCCAGTACTTC
CSAAVGQTQETQYF
>.|TRBJ2-1|TRBV5-1|TRBD2
TGCGCCAGCAGCTTGGCCCTACTAGCGGGGGGCTACAATGAGCAGTTCTTC
CASSLALLAGGYNEQFF
>.|TRBJ2-3|TRBV5-1|.
TGCGTCAGCAGCTTGTGGGCTGGCACAGATACGCAGTATTTT
CVSSLWAGTDTQYF
>.|TRBJ1-6|TRBV27|.
TGTGCCAGCATGGTAGGACAGTACGCGTATAATTCACCCCTCCACTTT
CASMVGQYAYNSPLHF